Sequencing of this T cell receptor (beta chain) was carried out in a study of human T cells and chemical hapten exposure. The sample holds many counts of this clonotype. What it binds is not known. TCRdb re-derived calls from the RACE reads in MiXCR, one entry per CDR3 protein. This table has fewer than 60,000 distinct CDR3 sequences, around 9.3% appearing once. The V and J ends lost 5 bases and 4 bases, in that order; junction bases with no gene match: 5. Germline V CDR1 and CDR2: SEHNR, FQNEAQ (reference sequence). The CDR3 has 16 residues. Stated time point: patch test 1, 2 weeks after DPC sensitization. Treatment described: therapeutic diphenylcyclopropenone sensitization with weekly scalp DPC. Overall study findings and caveats: The presence of alopecia in the donors means their immune response may differ from healthy people's.

This TCR derives from a woman in her forties or fifties with alopecia areata. Some clones in this sample may be carry-over from other donors' samples. The material was whole blood, obtained in connection with sensitization to the hapten diphenylcyclopropenone (DPC). The chain joins TRBV7-9 to TRBJ1-6, with TRBD1 matching 10 bases. In DNA form, the CDR3 reads TGTGCCAGCAGCATGGGACAGGGGTTTTATAATTCACCCCTCCACTTT. As protein: CASSMGQGFYNSPLHF.